A selection of T cell receptor beta chains follows, all from one sample in a study of CD8+ T cells in alopecia areata. Profiling relied on immunoSEQ multiplex PCR, and the TCRdb table lists in-frame clones only, not all of them. The table has about 150,000 clones, around two thirds seen once. Sequencing was carried out using CD8+ T cells sorted from blood. These receptors all come from a human donor in good health. Both conserved end residues are part of each CDR3. Fields, in order: clone size, V gene, D gene, J gene, CDR3 protein, CDR3 DNA. D genes are given only for firm matches. Only some rows state a clone size, as once, few, many or a class for expanded clones.

clone size: once
V gene: TRBV30
D gene: -
J gene: TRBJ2-3
CDR3 protein: CAWSVADRSTDTQYF
CDR3 DNA: TGTGCCTGGAGTGTAGCAGACAGGAGCACAGATACGCAGTATTTT

clone size: -
V gene: TRBV6-5
D gene: -
J gene: TRBJ2-7
CDR3 protein: CASSYSMGSSYEQYF
CDR3 DNA: TGTGCCAGCAGTTACTCGATGGGATCAAGCTACGAGCAGTACTTC

clone size: few
V gene: TRBV20-1
D gene: -
J gene: TRBJ1-3
CDR3 protein: CSAGQRNTIYF
CDR3 DNA: TGCAGTGCTGGACAGCGAAACACCATATATTTT

clone size: -
V gene: TRBV29-1
D gene: -
J gene: TRBJ2-7
CDR3 protein: CSVELVERTYEQYF
CDR3 DNA: TGCAGCGTTGAATTGGTCGAGAGAACCTACGAGCAGTACTTC

clone size: -
V gene: TRBV29-1
D gene: -
J gene: TRBJ2-1
CDR3 protein: CSVEVPGRYNEQFF
CDR3 DNA: TGCAGCGTTGAGGTTCCAGGGAGGTACAATGAGCAGTTCTTC

clone size: -
V gene: TRBV7-9
D gene: -
J gene: TRBJ1-2
CDR3 protein: CASSLSFYGYTF
CDR3 DNA: TGTGCCAGCAGCTTATCCTTCTATGGCTACACCTTC

clone size: -
V gene: TRBV28
D gene: -
J gene: TRBJ1-1
CDR3 protein: CASSFMEVSTEAFF
CDR3 DNA: TGTGCCAGCAGCTTCATGGAAGTGAGCACTGAAGCTTTCTTT

clone size: -
V gene: TRBV13
D gene: -
J gene: TRBJ2-1
CDR3 protein: CASSPARGAVDEQFF
CDR3 DNA: TGTGCCAGCAGCCCCGCCCGGGGGGCCGTCGATGAGCAGTTCTTC

clone size: -
V gene: TRBV2
D gene: TRBD2
J gene: TRBJ2-1
CDR3 protein: CASSSSGSYNEQFF
CDR3 DNA: TGTGCCAGCAGCTCTAGCGGGAGCTACAATGAGCAGTTCTTC

clone size: -
V gene: TRBV7-9
D gene: -
J gene: TRBJ2-6
CDR3 protein: CASSLQQGAGANVLTF
CDR3 DNA: TGTGCCAGCAGCTTACAACAGGGTGCTGGGGCCAACGTCCTGACTTTC

clone size: -
V gene: TRBV29-1
D gene: -
J gene: TRBJ2-6
CDR3 protein: CSVEEGRNGANVLTF
CDR3 DNA: TGCAGCGTTGAAGAAGGAAGAAATGGGGCCAACGTCCTGACTTTC

clone size: -
V gene: TRBV7-9
D gene: -
J gene: TRBJ1-1
CDR3 protein: CASSLAVTEAFF
CDR3 DNA: TGTGCCAGCAGCTTAGCCGTGACTGAAGCTTTCTTT

clone size: -
V gene: TRBV7-9
D gene: -
J gene: TRBJ1-1
CDR3 protein: CASSFVGTEAFF
CDR3 DNA: TGTGCCAGCAGCTTTGTGGGGACTGAAGCTTTCTTT

clone size: -
V gene: TRBV27
D gene: -
J gene: TRBJ2-3
CDR3 protein: CASTPRGGGSIDDTQYF
CDR3 DNA: TGTGCCAGCACCCCCCGCGGGGGCGGGAGTATTGACGATACGCAGTATTTT

clone size: -
V gene: TRBV19
D gene: -
J gene: TRBJ2-5
CDR3 protein: CASKDYRETQYF
CDR3 DNA: TGTGCCAGTAAGGACTACCGGGAGACCCAGTACTTC

clone size: -
V gene: TRBV27
D gene: TRBD2
J gene: TRBJ2-5
CDR3 protein: CASSSILAGIPPETQYF
CDR3 DNA: TGTGCCAGCAGTTCAATTTTAGCGGGAATCCCGCCAGAGACCCAGTACTTC

clone size: -
V gene: TRBV27
D gene: -
J gene: TRBJ2-5
CDR3 protein: CASSPMGGQETQYF
CDR3 DNA: TGTGCCAGCAGTCCAATGGGCGGGCAAGAGACCCAGTACTTC